These 8 T cell receptor beta chains originate from one sample sequenced in a study of cytomegalovirus exposure and HLA in healthy donors (dated by TCRdb to 2015 to 2018). The library was produced with the immunoSEQ multiplex PCR assay. The multiplex PCR relied on a mix of 60 forward primers for TCR Vbeta segments and 13 reverse primers for TCR Jbeta segments. Held by TCRdb, this immuneACCESS table contains in-frame sequences only and omits some clones. Under half of the omission traces to an unresolved V gene where checked; the cause of the rest is unknown. The sample table holds about 130,000 clones, of which roughly 88% were seen once. The leading ten clones occupy 2% to 3% of the sample. Material: PBMCs. Every receptor here comes from a man aged 50-60 years in good health and CMV-seronegative.

V usage is TRBV5-1 and J usage is TRBJ1-1; 7 bases are shared with TRBD1. The CDR3 is made up of 17 amino acids. Germline V lookup: CDR1 SGHRS, CDR2 YFSETQ. Trimming took 4 bases from V and 11 from J; bases not matched to a gene: 23. The CDR3 DNA follows: TGCGCCAGCAGCGACAGGGCCGCAGTCCTACCTGGTCTCAAGGCTTTCTTT. Amino acid sequence: CASSDRAAVLPGLKAFF.

J is TRBJ2-4 and V is TRBV2; a weak D match, TRBD1 (5 bases). CDR3 size: 14 residues. V was shortened by 6 bases and J by 8 bases, with 17 bases between the two germline ends. CDR1 is SNHLY and CDR2 is FYNNEI in the germline V gene. The CDR3 nucleotides are TGTGCCAGCAGCGCAAACGGCCGCAGGGACATTCAGTACTTC. Translating gives CASSANGRRDIQYF.

The chain carries TRBV7-9 and TRBJ1-2; D not certain. CDR1 and CDR2 from the germline V gene are SEHNR and FQNEAQ (reference sequence). Trimming removed 8 bases at V and 6 bases at J, with 22 bases between. The CDR3 length is 15 residues. CDR3 loop: CASGGRADPWDGYTF. The CDR3 region has the DNA TGTGCCAGCGGAGGGAGGGCCGACCCTTGGGATGGCTACACCTTC.

The CDR3: CASSFGVDTEAFF. The CDR3, as DNA: TGTGCCAGCAGTTTCGGGGTAGATACTGAAGCTTTCTTT. This chain links TRBV27 with TRBJ1-1, with D hard to call. Deletions cut 3 bases from V and 5 bases from J, with 10 bases between. The CDR3 length is 13 residues. The V gene's germline CDR1 is MNHEY and CDR2 SMNVEV (reference sequence).

The J gene is TRBJ2-1, the V gene TRBV2; 9 bases are shared with TRBD1. Trimming cost V 2 bases and J 4 bases; bases outside gene matches: 21. Germline V lookup: CDR1 SNHLY, CDR2 FYNNEI. The CDR3 sequence is 21 residues long. This chain's CDR3 is CASSERDVGQGISKKYNEQFF. CDR3 DNA sequence: TGTGCCAGCAGTGAACGTGATGTGGGACAGGGAATCTCGAAGAAGTACAATGAGCAGTTCTTC.

The chain recombines TRBV5-1 with TRBJ2-2; 7 bases are a match to TRBD2. CDR1 is SGHRS, CDR2 YFSETQ, per germline. There are 15 residues in the CDR3. Trimming removed 1 base from V and 7 bases from J; junction bases left unmatched: 7. In DNA form, the CDR3 reads TGCGCCAGCAGCTTGTCTGCCGGGGGGTTCGGGGAGCTGTTTTTT. It codes for CASSLSAGGFGELFF.

The rearrangement joins TRBV18 to TRBJ1-5; D ambiguous. Trimming shortened V by 3 bases and J by 4 bases, and 13 bases separated the two germline ends. This CDR3 spans 15 amino acids. Germline V lookup: CDR1 KGHSH, CDR2 LQKENI. CDR3 residues: CASSPGTSGNQPQHF. The CDR3 region has the DNA TGTGCCAGCTCACCGGGAACTAGCGGGAATCAGCCCCAGCATTTT.

This chain uses TRBV5-4 with TRBJ1-2; possibly TRBD1 for D (6 bases). This CDR3 spans 16 amino acids. Between the trimmed V and J ends, which lost 0 bases and 5 bases, there was a span of 17 bases. CDR1 and CDR2 from the germline V gene are SGHNT and YYREEE (reference sequence). The CDR3 DNA reads as TGTGCCAGCAGCTTGGCCGAGGACAGTCCATCGTATGGCTACACCTTC. Translation: CASSLAEDSPSYGYTF.